The subject of this entry is one TCR beta chain. The data stem from a study of blood T cell repertoires in COVID-19. Study summary: Samples of COVID-19 (acute and convalescent) were obtained from the United States, Italy and Spain.

The CDR3 totals 16 residues. J gave up 0 bases and V 4 bases, and 6 bases lay outside the gene matches. CDR1 ENHRY and CDR2 SYGVKD come from the germline V gene. Data came from immunoSEQ multiplex PCR; TCRdb stores just in-frame clones and leaves some out. The repertoire consists of roughly 180,000 clones, with nearly 85% occurring once and the leading ten covering roughly 5%. The specimen was peripheral blood. The sequence was collected from a woman in her 30s with acute or convalescent COVID-19. This sequence joins TRBV10-3 and TRBJ2-3, with 8 bases lining up with TRBD2. The CDR3 spells CAISGLAGTSTDTQYF. Written as DNA, the CDR3 is TGTGCCATCAGTGGCCTAGCGGGTACTAGCACAGATACGCAGTATTTT.